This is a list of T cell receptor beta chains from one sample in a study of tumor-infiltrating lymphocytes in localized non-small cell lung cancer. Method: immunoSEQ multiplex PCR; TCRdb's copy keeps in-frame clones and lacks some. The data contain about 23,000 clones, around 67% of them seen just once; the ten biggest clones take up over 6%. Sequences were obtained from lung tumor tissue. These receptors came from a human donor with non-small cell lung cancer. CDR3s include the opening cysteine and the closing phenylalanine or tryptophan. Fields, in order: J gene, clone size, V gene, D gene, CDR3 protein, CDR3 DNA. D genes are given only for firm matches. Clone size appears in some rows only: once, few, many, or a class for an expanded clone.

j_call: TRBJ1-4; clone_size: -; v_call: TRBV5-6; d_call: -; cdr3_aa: CAKRGGALFF; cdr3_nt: TGTGCCAAACGAGGAGGGGCACTGTTTTTT
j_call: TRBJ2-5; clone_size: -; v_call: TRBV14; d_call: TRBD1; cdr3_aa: CASSQGGGRQETQYF; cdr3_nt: TGTGCCAGCAGCCAAGGAGGGGGCCGCCAAGAGACCCAGTACTTC
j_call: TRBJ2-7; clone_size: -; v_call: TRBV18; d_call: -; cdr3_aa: CASSPPGSGYEQYF; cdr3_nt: TGTGCCAGCTCACCGCCCGGGTCAGGGTACGAGCAGTACTTC
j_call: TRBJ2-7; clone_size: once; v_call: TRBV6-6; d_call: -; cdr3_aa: CASSSRDISYEQYF; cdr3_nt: TGTGCCAGCAGCTCCCGGGACATCTCCTACGAGCAGTACTTC
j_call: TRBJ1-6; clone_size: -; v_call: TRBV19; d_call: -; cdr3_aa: CASSISTGHNSPLHF; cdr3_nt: TGTGCCAGTAGTATATCGACAGGCCATAATTCACCCCTCCACTTT
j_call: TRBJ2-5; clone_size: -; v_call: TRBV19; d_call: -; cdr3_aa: CASSGTSRETQYF; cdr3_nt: TGTGCCAGTAGTGGTACTTCCAGGGAGACCCAGTACTTC
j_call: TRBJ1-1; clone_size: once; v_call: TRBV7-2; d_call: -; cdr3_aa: CAIKTENTEAFF; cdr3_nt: TGTGCCATCAAGACGGAGAACACTGAAGCTTTCTTT
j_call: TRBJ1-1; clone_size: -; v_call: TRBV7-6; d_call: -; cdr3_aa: CASSLGDLNTEAFF; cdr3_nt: TGTGCCAGCAGCTTGGGGGATTTGAACACTGAAGCTTTCTTT
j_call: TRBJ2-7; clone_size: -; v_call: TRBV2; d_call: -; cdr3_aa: CASSLDRAYEQYF; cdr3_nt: TGTGCCAGCAGTTTGGACCGAGCCTACGAGCAGTACTTC
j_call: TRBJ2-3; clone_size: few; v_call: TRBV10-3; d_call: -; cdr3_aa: CAITPEGGTDTQYF; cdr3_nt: TGTGCCATCACCCCGGAGGGGGGCACAGATACGCAGTATTTT
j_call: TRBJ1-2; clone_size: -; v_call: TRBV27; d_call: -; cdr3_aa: CASSLTANSNYGYTF; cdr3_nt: TGTGCCAGCAGCCTTACAGCCAATTCTAACTATGGCTACACCTTC
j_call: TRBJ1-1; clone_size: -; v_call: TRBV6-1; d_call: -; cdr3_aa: CASSDRQIFF; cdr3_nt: TGTGCCAGCAGTGATCGGCAAATTTTCTTT
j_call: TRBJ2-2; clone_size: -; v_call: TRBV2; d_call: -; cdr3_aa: CASRETGTGELFF; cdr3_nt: TGTGCCAGCAGGGAGACGGGGACCGGGGAGCTGTTTTTT
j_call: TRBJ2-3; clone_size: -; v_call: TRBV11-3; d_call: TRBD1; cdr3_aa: CASSGRQGRRTQYF; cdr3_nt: TGTGCCAGCAGCGGGAGACAGGGAAGGCGCACGCAGTATTTT
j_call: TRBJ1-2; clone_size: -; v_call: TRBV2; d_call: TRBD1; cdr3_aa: CASNLDRGGYGYTF; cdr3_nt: TGTGCCAGCAACCTAGACAGGGGAGGCTATGGCTACACCTTC
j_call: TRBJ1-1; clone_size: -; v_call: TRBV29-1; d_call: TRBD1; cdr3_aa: CSVGATGAGTEAFF; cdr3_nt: TGCAGCGTTGGGGCGACAGGGGCGGGCACTGAAGCTTTCTTT
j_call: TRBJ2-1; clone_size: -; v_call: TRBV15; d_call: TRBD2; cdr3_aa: CATSRGEGYVNEQFF; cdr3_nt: TGTGCCACCAGCAGAGGGGAGGGTTACGTCAATGAGCAGTTCTTC
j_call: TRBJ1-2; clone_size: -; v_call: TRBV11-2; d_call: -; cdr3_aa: CATRPLGGTSGGYTF; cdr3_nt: TGTGCCACCCGACCTCTGGGGGGAACGTCGGGTGGCTACACCTTC
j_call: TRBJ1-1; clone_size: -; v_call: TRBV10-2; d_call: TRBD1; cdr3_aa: CASGNRGKAFF; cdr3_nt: TGCGCCAGCGGGAACAGGGGCAAAGCTTTCTTT
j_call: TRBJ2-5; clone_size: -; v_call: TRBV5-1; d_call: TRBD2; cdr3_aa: CASSLVRGGYQETQYF; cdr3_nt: TGCGCCAGCAGCTTGGTGCGGGGGGGGTACCAAGAGACCCAGTACTTC
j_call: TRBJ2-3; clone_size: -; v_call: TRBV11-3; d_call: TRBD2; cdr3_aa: CASSELAGGLGDTDTQYF; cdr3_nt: TGTGCCAGCAGCGAACTAGCGGGGGGGCTCGGGGACACAGATACGCAGTATTTT
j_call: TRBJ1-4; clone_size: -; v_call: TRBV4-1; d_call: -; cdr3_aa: CASSQADEKLFF; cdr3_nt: TGCGCCAGCAGCCAAGCGGACGAAAAACTGTTTTTT
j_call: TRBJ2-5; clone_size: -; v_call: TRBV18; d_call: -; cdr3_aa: CASSSRGQETQYF; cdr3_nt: TGTGCCAGCTCATCAAGAGGGCAAGAGACCCAGTACTTC
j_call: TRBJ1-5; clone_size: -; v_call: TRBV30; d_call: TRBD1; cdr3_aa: CAWSTGEGNQPQHF; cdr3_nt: TGTGCCTGGAGTACAGGGGAAGGCAATCAGCCCCAGCATTTT
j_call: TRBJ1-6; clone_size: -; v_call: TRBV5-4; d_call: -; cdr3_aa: CASSLDRNTYNSPLHF; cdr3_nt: TGTGCCAGCAGCTTGGACAGGAACACCTATAATTCACCCCTCCACTTT
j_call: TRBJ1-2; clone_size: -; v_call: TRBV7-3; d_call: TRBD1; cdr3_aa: CASSHKGTGAYGYTF; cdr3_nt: TGTGCCAGCAGCCACAAAGGGACAGGGGCCTATGGCTACACCTTC
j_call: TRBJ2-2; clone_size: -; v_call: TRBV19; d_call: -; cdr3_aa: CASRAGEAGELFF; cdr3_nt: TGTGCCAGTAGGGCAGGGGAGGCCGGGGAGCTGTTTTTT
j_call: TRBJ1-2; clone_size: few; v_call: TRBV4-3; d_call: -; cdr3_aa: CASSQVIAGRGYTF; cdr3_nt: TGCGCCAGCAGCCAAGTCATAGCCGGGCGTGGCTACACCTTC
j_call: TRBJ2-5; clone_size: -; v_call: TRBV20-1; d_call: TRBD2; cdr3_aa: CSARGRGEQYF; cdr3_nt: TGCAGTGCTAGAGGGCGGGGGGAGCAGTACTTC
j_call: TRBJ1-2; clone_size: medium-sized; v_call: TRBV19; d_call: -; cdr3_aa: CASTPPAWVGGYTF; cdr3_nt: TGTGCCAGTACCCCTCCGGCGTGGGTAGGGGGCTACACCTTC
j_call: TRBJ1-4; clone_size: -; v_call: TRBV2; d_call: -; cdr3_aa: CASSEGTLTTNEKLFF; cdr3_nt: TGTGCCAGCAGTGAAGGGACACTTACAACTAATGAAAAACTGTTTTTT
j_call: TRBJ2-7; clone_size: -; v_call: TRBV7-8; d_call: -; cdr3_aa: CASSRSPSSVGVSYEQYF; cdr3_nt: TGTGCCAGCAGCCGAAGCCCCTCTAGCGTCGGGGTCTCCTACGAGCAGTACTTC
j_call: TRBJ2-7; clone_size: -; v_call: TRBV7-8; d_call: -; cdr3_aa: CASGHRSSYEQYF; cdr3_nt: TGTGCCAGCGGACATCGATCCTCCTACGAGCAGTACTTC
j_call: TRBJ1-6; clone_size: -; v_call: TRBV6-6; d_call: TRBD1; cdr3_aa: CASSRGSTGENSPLHF; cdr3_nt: TGTGCCAGCAGTAGGGGATCGACAGGGGAAAATTCACCCCTCCACTTT
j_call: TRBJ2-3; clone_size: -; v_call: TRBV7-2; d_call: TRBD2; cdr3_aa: CASSSLAGARFTDTQYF; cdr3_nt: TGTGCCAGCAGCTCTTTAGCGGGGGCCCGATTCACAGATACGCAGTATTTT
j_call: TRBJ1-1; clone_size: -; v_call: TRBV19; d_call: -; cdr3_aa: CASSIERRNTEAFF; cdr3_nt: TGTGCCAGTAGTATAGAACGGAGAAACACTGAAGCTTTCTTT
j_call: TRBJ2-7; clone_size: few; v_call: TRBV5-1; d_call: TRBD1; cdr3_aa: CASSLQGADEQYF; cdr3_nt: TGCGCCAGCAGCTTGCAGGGGGCGGACGAGCAGTACTTC
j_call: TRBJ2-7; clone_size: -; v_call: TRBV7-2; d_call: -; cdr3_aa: CASRNGTGPYEQYF; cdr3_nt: TGTGCCAGCAGAAACGGGACGGGACCCTACGAGCAGTACTTC
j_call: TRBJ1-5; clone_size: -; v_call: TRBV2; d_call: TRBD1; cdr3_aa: CASSAGQGSQPQHF; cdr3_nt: TGTGCCAGCAGCGCGGGACAGGGGAGTCAGCCCCAGCATTTT